These 21 T cell receptor beta chains share one sample of origin, sequenced in a study of shared clonotypes between healthy human individuals. Some clones are missing from TCRdb's copy, which holds only in-frame ones; the method was immunoSEQ multiplex PCR. The sample holds 1.5 million to 1.9 million clones; approximately 98% are singletons and the top ten take approximately 0.44%. Sequencing was done on a sample of naive CD4+ T cells sorted from blood. Noted subset: CD45RA+ positively selected. The origin of the receptors is a man between 25 and 39 years old in good health.

The chain couples TRBV6-5 to TRBJ2-1; TRBD2 aligns across 8 bases. This CDR3 contains 15 residues. CDR1 is MNHEY and CDR2 is SVGAGI in the germline V gene. The trim removed 5 bases at V and 7 bases at J, leaving 10 bases unmatched. CDR3 nucleotides: TGTGCCAGCAGTACCCTTGCGGGAGGTTCGAATGAGCAGTTCTTC. Its protein product is CASSTLAGGSNEQFF.

This chain uses TRBV18 with TRBJ2-1; D is perhaps TRBD2 (5 bases). From germline, CDR1 is KGHSH and CDR2 LQKENI. The CDR3 has 16 residues. V lost 3 bases, J lost 9 bases, and 21 bases lay in between. CDR3 region: CASSPLGIAPTSEQFF. The CDR3 DNA reads as TGTGCCAGCTCACCCCTCGGGATTGCCCCAACAAGTGAGCAGTTCTTC.

In this sample, this clone turned up once. The chain employs TRBV23-1 and TRBJ2-7; D tentatively fits TRBD1 or TRBD2 (5 bases each). TRBV23-1 has ORF status, its function being uncertain. There are 15 residues in the CDR3. Trimming removed 3 bases from V and 3 bases from J, with 15 bases in between. The CDR3: CASSQSTGTLYEQYF. In DNA form, the CDR3 reads TGCGCCAGCAGTCAGTCCACCGGGACCCTCTACGAGCAGTACTTC.

This CDR3 reads CASSIWDRLSEQYF. CDR3 DNA sequence: TGTGCCAGTAGTATCTGGGACCGTCTATCCGAGCAGTACTTC. The chain combines TRBV19 with TRBJ2-7; D tentatively reads TRBD1 or TRBD2 (5 bases each). The CDR3 has 14 amino acids. Germline CDR1 and CDR2: LNHDA and SQIVND (reference sequence). V was clipped by 3 bases and J by 6 bases, with 15 bases between them.

Concerning this clone: The same CDR3 is also encoded by other DNA sequences in this sample. The chain carries TRBV9 and TRBJ1-1; no firm D call. The CDR3 has 14 residues. The germline CDR1 and CDR2 sequences are SGDLS and YYNGEE. With 1 base removed from V and 0 bases from J, the gap between germline ends came to 7 bases. In nucleotides, the CDR3 is TGTGCCAGCAGCGTACTGGGGATGAACACTGAAGCTTTCTTT. It encodes CASSVLGMNTEAFF.

This sequence joins TRBV19 and TRBJ2-3; D unresolved. The CDR3 is 13 residues long. Germline CDR1 reads LNHDA; CDR2 reads SQIVND (reference sequence). With 6 bases removed from V and 3 bases from J, the gap between germline ends came to 10 bases. The CDR3 DNA follows: TGTGCCAGTAGGGGCATAGGGACAGATACGCAGTATTTT. Its protein is CASRGIGTDTQYF.

V and J are TRBV11-1 and TRBJ2-1, with TRBD2 matching over 15 bases. Germline trimming cut 0 bases from V and 10 bases from J; bases unmatched to any gene: 1. In germline, CDR1 is SGHAT, CDR2 FQDESV (reference sequence). The CDR3 is 15 residues long. The CDR3 loop reads CASSLAGLAGGEQFF. CDR3 DNA sequence: TGTGCCAGCAGCTTAGCAGGACTAGCGGGAGGGGAGCAGTTCTTC.

The rearrangement joins TRBV6-1 to TRBJ2-1; D gene ambiguous. The CDR3 has 8 residues. The germline gives CDR1 MNHNS, CDR2 SASEGT. The CDR3 nucleotides read TGTGCTAGTCATGAGCAGTTCTTC. Protein sequence: CASHEQFF.

In this sample, this clone turned up once. The chain links TRBV30 to TRBJ1-1; D is undetermined. This CDR3 spans 14 amino acids. CDR1 GTSNPN and CDR2 SVGIG come from the germline V gene (reference sequence). Trimming left V 0 bases short and J 0 bases short, with 8 bases between. CDR3 nucleotide sequence: TGTGCCTGGAGTGTACCTCTTATGAACACTGAAGCTTTCTTT. Translating it yields CAWSVPLMNTEAFF.

The chain uses TRBV10-1 and TRBJ2-7, with 12 bases aligning to TRBD2. CDR3 length equals 15 residues. V shed 3 bases and J 2 bases; nucleotides not matched to a gene: 2. In germline, CDR1 is WNHNN, CDR2 SYGVQD (reference sequence). CDR3 in DNA: TGCGCCAGCAGTGAACGGACTAGCGGGGCCTACGAGCAGTACTTC. Residues: CASSERTSGAYEQYF.

This clone appeared a single time. The chain uses TRBV6-1 and TRBJ2-7; tentatively, D is TRBD1 (5 bases). Trimming took 7 bases from V and 3 from J, leaving 10 bases between them. CDR3 length: 12 residues. Per the germline V gene, CDR1 is MNHNS and CDR2 is SASEGT. The CDR3 nucleotides read TGTGCCAGCACAGGGTTCGGCTACGAGCAGTACTTC. Translated, it gives CASTGFGYEQYF.

J is TRBJ2-1 and V is TRBV28; D call uncertain. The CDR3 sequence is 13 residues long. Deletions cut 5 bases from V and 2 bases from J, with 7 bases between. Germline V gene lookup returns CDR1 MDHEN and CDR2 SYDVKM. The CDR3, as DNA: TGTGCCAGCAGTCCCCGGCCCTACAATGAGCAGTTCTTC. It specifies CASSPRPYNEQFF.

V and J are TRBV19 and TRBJ1-4; D possibly corresponds to TRBD1 (6 bases). V lost 5 bases, J lost 6 bases, and 16 bases lay in between. CDR3 length: 15 amino acids. In germline, CDR1 is LNHDA, CDR2 SQIVND (reference sequence). This CDR3 reads CASSADGTSYEKLFF. The DNA of the CDR3 is TGTGCCAGTAGTGCGGACGGGACATCCTATGAAAAACTGTTTTTT.

The rearrangement links TRBV10-3 to TRBJ2-5; 9 bases map to TRBD1. With 10 bases clipped from V and 2 bases from J, the junction kept 8 bases outside the gene matches. The CDR3 loop spans 14 amino acids. Germline-derived CDR1 and CDR2 are ENHRY and SYGVKD. CDR3 bases: TGTGCCACCCGGACAGGGGAGGGGCAAGAGACCCAGTACTTC. Its translation is CATRTGEGQETQYF.

This clone has only a few counts. The chain recombines TRBV28 with TRBJ2-2; D gene ambiguous. The CDR3 contains 12 residues. Trimming pared 2 bases from V and 6 bases from J, leaving 4 bases between. Germline V gene data show CDR1 as MDHEN and CDR2 as SYDVKM. The CDR3 loop reads CASSLAAGELFF. The CDR3 DNA sequence: TGTGCCAGCAGTTTAGCGGCCGGGGAGCTGTTTTTT.

The chain couples TRBV4-3 to TRBJ2-7, with D possibly being TRBD1 (6 bases). V was cut by 0 bases and J by 2 bases, with 11 bases left in between. This CDR3 contains 15 residues. Per the germline V gene, CDR1 is LGHNA and CDR2 is YSLEER. The CDR3 DNA reads as TGCGCCAGCAGCCAAGATACAGGGAAACCCTACGAGCAGTACTTC. Amino acids: CASSQDTGKPYEQYF.

This chain joins TRBV6-5 and TRBJ1-4, with 7 bases that match TRBD1. Germline assignment: CDR1 MNHEY and CDR2 SVGAGI. V lost 2 bases to trimming and J lost 3 bases; unmatched junction nucleotides: 3. This CDR3 has 15 amino acids. CDR3 nucleotide sequence: TGTGCCAGCAGTTACACGGGACAGCCTAATGAAAAACTGTTTTTT. Translation gives CASSYTGQPNEKLFF.

V gene TRBV11-2 combines with J gene TRBJ2-3; D possibly corresponds to TRBD1 (5 bases). The germline V gene encodes CDR1 SGHAT and CDR2 FQNNGV. The CDR3 is 15 residues long. V lost 0 bases and J lost 3, with 10 bases in between. The chain's CDR3 is CASSLEVRETDTQYF. DNA of the CDR3: TGTGCCAGCAGCTTAGAGGTCAGGGAAACAGATACGCAGTATTTT.

The gene calls are TRBV5-6 and TRBJ1-4; D remains ambiguous. The germline CDR1 and CDR2 sequences are SGHDT and YYEEEE. Between the trimmed V and J ends, which lost 4 bases and 4 bases, there was a span of 11 bases. CDR3 length equals 14 residues. The CDR3 sequence: CASSLRPSNEKLFF. The CDR3 DNA reads TGTGCCAGCAGCCTGCGACCGAGTAATGAAAAACTGTTTTTT.

Concerning this clone: The same CDR3 arises from other DNA sequences in this sample as well. This chain connects TRBV7-2 to TRBJ2-7; no definite D call. The CDR3 covers 13 residues. The V and J ends lost 1 base and 3 bases respectively, with 7 bases between them. Germline CDR1 reads SGHTA; CDR2 reads FQGNSA. The DNA for the CDR3 is TGTGCCAGCAGCTTAGGCTCCGGCTACGAGCAGTACTTC. Translated, it gives CASSLGSGYEQYF. Based on the CDR3 plus reference TRBV7-2 and TRBJ2-7, the full variable domain is GAGVSQSPSNKVTEKGKDVELRCDPISGHTALYWYRQSLGQGLEFLIYFQGNSAPDKSGLPSDRFSAERTGGSVSTLTIQRTQQEDSAVYLCASSLGSGYEQYFGPGTRLTVT.

The chain uses TRBV5-1 and TRBJ1-1; no reliable D call. Deletions cut 9 bases from V and 4 bases from J, with 22 bases between. The CDR3 consists of 15 residues. CDR1 and CDR2 from the germline V gene are SGHRS and YFSETQ. CDR3 region: CATRRSAEDGTEAFF. Written as DNA, the CDR3 is TGCGCCACCAGAAGGTCCGCCGAGGATGGCACTGAAGCTTTCTTT.